The clone carrying this TCR beta chain was seen a few times. Its antigen is undetermined. The investigators reverse transcribed all of the isolated RNA, so they sequenced expressed TCRB transcripts. This table comes from immunoSEQ multiplex PCR, and its TCRdb copy is limited to in-frame clones, with some not included. This table holds some 270,000 clones, approximately 10% found once. The germline gives CDR1 SNHLY, CDR2 FYNNEI. The CDR3 extends over 12 amino acids. Trimming stripped 7 bases from V and 4 bases from J, with 8 bases between. This record comes from a study of beta chain features in type 1 diabetes. Notes on the study in general: Type 1 diabetes patients showed a moderate but significant shortening of TCRB CDR3s in all four CD4+ subsets. In comparison with healthy donors, patients had naive, central memory and Treg TCRB repertoires that appeared more similar. Type 1 diabetes patients had fewer VDJ junction insertions and more deletions.

Sorting based on CD45RO/CCR7/CD25/CD127/CD95/CD27 separated CD4+ naive, central memory, regulatory and stem cell-like memory cells. This clonotype was sampled from a man aged 25-45 years with type 1 diabetes. The specimen sequenced was naive CD4+ T cells from blood. J is TRBJ1-5 and V is TRBV2; a weak D match, TRBD1 (5 bases). The CDR3 DNA reads TGTGCCAGCACGCCAGGGAATCAGCCCCAGCATTTT. It translates to CASTPGNQPQHF.